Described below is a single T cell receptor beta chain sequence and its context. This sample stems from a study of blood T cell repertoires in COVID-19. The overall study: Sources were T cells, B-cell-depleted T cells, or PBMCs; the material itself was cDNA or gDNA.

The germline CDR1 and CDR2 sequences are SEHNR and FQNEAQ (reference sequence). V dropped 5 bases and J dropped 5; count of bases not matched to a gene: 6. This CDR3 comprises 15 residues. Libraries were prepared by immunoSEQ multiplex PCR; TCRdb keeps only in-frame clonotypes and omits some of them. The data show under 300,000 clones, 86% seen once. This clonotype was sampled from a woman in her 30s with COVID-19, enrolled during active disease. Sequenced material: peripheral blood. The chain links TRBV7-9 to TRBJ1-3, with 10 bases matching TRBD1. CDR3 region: CASSDRTGGRNTIYF. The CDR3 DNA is TGTGCCAGCAGCGACCGGACAGGGGGAAGAAACACCATATATTTT.